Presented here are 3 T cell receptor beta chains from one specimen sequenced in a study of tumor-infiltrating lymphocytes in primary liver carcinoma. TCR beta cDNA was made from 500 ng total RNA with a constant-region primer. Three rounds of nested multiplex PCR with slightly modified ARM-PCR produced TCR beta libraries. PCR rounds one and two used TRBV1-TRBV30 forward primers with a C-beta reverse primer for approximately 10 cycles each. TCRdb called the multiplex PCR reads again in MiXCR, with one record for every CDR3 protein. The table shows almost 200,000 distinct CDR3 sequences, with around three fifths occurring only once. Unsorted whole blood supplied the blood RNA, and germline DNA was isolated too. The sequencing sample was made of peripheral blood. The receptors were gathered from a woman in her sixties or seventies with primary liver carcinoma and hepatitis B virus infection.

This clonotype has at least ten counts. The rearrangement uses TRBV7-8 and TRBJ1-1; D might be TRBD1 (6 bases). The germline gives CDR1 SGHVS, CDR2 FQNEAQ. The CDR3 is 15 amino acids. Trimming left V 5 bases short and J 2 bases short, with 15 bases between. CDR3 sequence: CASSTTGKENTEAFF. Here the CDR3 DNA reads TGTGCCAGCAGCACCACAGGGAAAGAAAACACTGAAGCTTTCTTT.

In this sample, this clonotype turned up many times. DNA of the CDR3: TGTGCCAGCAGCCAACGACAGGGGAGGGGCGACACCGGGGAGCTGTTTTTT. Protein sequence: CASSQRQGRGDTGELFF. The chain has TRBV4-2 and TRBJ2-2, with D possibly TRBD1 on 8 matching bases. V was clipped by 2 bases and J by 3 bases, with 16 bases between them. The germline CDR1 and CDR2 sequences are LGHNA and YNFKEQ. The CDR3 is 17 residues long.

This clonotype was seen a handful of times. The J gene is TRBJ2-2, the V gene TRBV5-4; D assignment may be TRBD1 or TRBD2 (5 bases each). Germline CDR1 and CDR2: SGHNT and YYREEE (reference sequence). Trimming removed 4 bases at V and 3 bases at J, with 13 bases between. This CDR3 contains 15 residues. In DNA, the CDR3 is TGTGCCAGCAGCCTCCCTAGAGGGGACACCGGGGAGCTGTTTTTT. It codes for CASSLPRGDTGELFF.